This record covers a single TCR beta chain. Its antigen remains unidentified. These data belong to a study of cytomegalovirus exposure and HLA in healthy donors. Findings of the study overall: Fewer than 20,000 TCR beta sequences were associated with HLA alleles at 0.05 false discovery rate in a later analysis. A later analysis showed HLA-associated TCR beta chains outstripping equally common others in clonal expansion. A previous analysis found most TCR beta V segments productive roughly 87% or roughly 30% of the time. Near-uniform donor sequencing depth was presumed by presence/absence analyses.

The PCR ran on 60 Vbeta and 13 Jbeta primers. The assay was immunoSEQ multiplex PCR, and TCRdb's table has in-frame clones only and misses some. The sample gives tens of thousands of clones, roughly 85% of which show up once; 2.5% is in the top ten. Per the germline V gene, CDR1 is SGHNT and CDR2 is YYREEE (reference sequence). V was shortened by 4 bases and J by 2 bases, with 10 bases between the two germline ends. This CDR3 comprises 14 residues. The TCR sequence derives from a man aged 25-40 years in good health and CMV-seronegative. Specimen: PBMCs. V gene TRBV5-4 combines with J gene TRBJ1-5; D is perhaps TRBD1 (5 bases). The CDR3 nucleotides are TGTGCCAGCAGCCATGGAGGGGGCAATCAGCCCCAGCATTTT. Translating gives CASSHGGGNQPQHF.